The source of this T cell receptor beta chain is a study of regulatory T cells in long-lasting Graves disease. The wider study: Graves' patients, diagnosed recently, had received antithyroid drugs under 3 months.

As concerns this clonotype: Antigen specificity is unknown. A read error is possible here, since a much larger clone lies one base away.

TCR beta libraries were built with iRepertoire HTBI primers and Arm-PCR of CDR3 regions. TCRdb used MiXCR to reprocess the multiplex PCR reads, holding one entry per CDR3 protein. The sample consists of hundreds of thousands of distinct CDR3 sequences, more than 15% of them appearing once. Time point denoted: newly diagnosed GD, antithyroid drugs for less than 3 months. Generation of the TCR library employed RNA extracted from PBMCs. Whole-study results and caveats: Clonotypes that were public and shared totalled fewer than 3,500 in persistent patients versus 750 to 1,000 in new patients. Blood alone, not thyroid tissue, was studied.

The receptor was isolated from a female donor with Graves disease. This sample comprised peripheral blood mononuclear cells (PBMCs), obtained at new diagnosis, from a patient treated with antithyroid drugs.

CDR3 sequence (DNA): TGTGCCATCAGTGAGATTGGGGTGACATACCAAGAGACCCTGTACTTC. Its translation is CAISEIGVTYQETLYF. The V and J genes are TRBV10-3 and TRBJ2-5, with D unresolved. The V gene's germline CDR1 is ENHRY and CDR2 SYGVKD. The CDR3 runs 16 residues.